This TCR beta chain originates from a study of cytomegalovirus exposure and HLA in healthy donors. Vbeta (60) and Jbeta (13) primers were used in the PCR. The assay was immunoSEQ multiplex PCR, and TCRdb's table has in-frame clones only and misses some. Of tens of thousands of clones listed, under 80% are singletons. Unmatched junction bases numbered 4, after V lost 0 bases and J lost 4 bases. The CDR3 contains 16 residues. Germline values: CDR1 MRHNA, CDR2 SNTAGT. General study findings and limits: Cytomegalovirus-associated status was assigned to roughly 160 TCR beta chains. Analyzed later, association rates of TCRs varied across HLA loci, with DRB1 most and HLA-C fewest.

Of note for this clone: Its matching antigen is unknown.

Unrecorded immune exposures were likely, despite nominal health at sampling. The sequenced sample consisted of PBMCs. The chain has TRBV6-4 and TRBJ2-3; TRBD2 agrees at 10 bases. This receptor was taken from a male donor in good health and CMV-seropositive. The CDR3 sequence is CASSDSAGGWSDTQYF. The CDR3 DNA reads as TGTGCCAGCAGTGACTCAGCGGGGGGGTGGTCAGATACGCAGTATTTT.